These 8 T cell receptor beta chains share one sample of origin, sequenced in a study of cytomegalovirus exposure and HLA in healthy donors. PCR was performed using 60 Vbeta and 13 Jbeta primers. Produced via immunoSEQ multiplex PCR; TCRdb's table is partial and in-frame only. The sample shows 110,000 or so clones, around 77% of them seen only once. The sample consisted of PBMCs. The receptor set was obtained from a young woman in good health and CMV-seropositive.

The J gene is TRBJ2-7, the V gene TRBV5-4, with 7 bases aligning to TRBD1. The V segment lost 3 bases and the J segment 2 bases; nucleotides outside the gene matches: 2. Germline V gene sequence: CDR1 SGHNT, CDR2 YYREEE (reference sequence). The CDR3 runs 13 residues. The CDR3 is CASSWDRAYEQYF. CDR3 bases: TGTGCCAGCAGCTGGGACAGAGCCTACGAGCAGTACTTC.

This chain uses TRBV6-4 with TRBJ1-1; D remains ambiguous. CDR3 length: 13 amino acids. Looked up from germline, CDR1 is MRHNA and CDR2 is SNTAGT. The V and J ends lost 6 bases and 5 bases respectively, with 13 bases between them. CDR3 residues: CASSLSVETEAFF. The CDR3 DNA sequence: TGTGCCAGCAGCCTCAGTGTGGAGACTGAAGCTTTCTTT.

This chain links TRBV18 with TRBJ1-1; 7 bases match TRBD1. The CDR3 runs to 15 residues. CDR1 and CDR2 (germline): KGHSH, LQKENI. After removal of 0 bases from V and 6 bases from J, the junction contained 7 bases not matched to a gene. For the CDR3, the DNA is TGTGCCAGCTCACCACCGTCGACAGGGTCGCCTGAAGCTTTCTTT. Protein sequence: CASSPPSTGSPEAFF.

This chain connects TRBV11-3 to TRBJ1-6; tentative D call: TRBD1 (6 bases). Trimming left V 3 bases short and J 0 bases short, with 12 bases between. The germline V gene has CDR1 SGHNT and CDR2 YENEEA. The length of the CDR3 is 17 residues. In nucleotides, the CDR3 is TGTGCCAGCAGCTTTAGGACAGCGACCTCCTATAATTCACCCCTCCACTTT. Amino acid sequence: CASSFRTATSYNSPLHF. The full variable domain, with the rest looked up from reference TRBV11-3 and TRBJ1-6, is EAGVVQSPRYKIIEKKQPVAFWCNPISGHNTLYWYLQNLGQGPELLIRYENEEAVDDSQLPKDRFSAERLKGVDSTLKIQPAELGDSAVYLCASSFRTATSYNSPLHFGNGTRLTVT.

The chain has TRBV7-3 and TRBJ1-6, with 7 positions matching TRBD1. Losses at the gene ends were 5 bases for V and 7 bases for J; bases not matched to a gene: 5. The CDR3 has 14 residues. CDR1 and CDR2 from the germline V gene are SGHTA and FQGTGA. CDR3 sequence (DNA): TGTGCCAGCAGCCTAGACAGGGTGAATTCACCCCTCCACTTT. It specifies CASSLDRVNSPLHF.

The rearrangement links TRBV18 to TRBJ2-5; 14 bases are shared with TRBD2. With 4 bases clipped from V and 4 bases from J, the junction kept 5 bases outside the gene matches. CDR1 and CDR2 (germline): KGHSH, LQKENI. The CDR3 consists of 16 residues. The CDR3 loop is CASSHSTSGGAETQYF. The CDR3 bases are TGTGCCAGCTCACACTCGACTAGCGGGGGGGCAGAGACCCAGTACTTC.

J is TRBJ1-2 and V is TRBV2, with D perhaps matching TRBD1 (6 bases). CDR1 is SNHLY, CDR2 FYNNEI, per germline. Trimming stripped 7 bases from V and 3 bases from J, with 12 bases between. CDR3 length: 13 residues. The CDR3 region has the DNA TGTGCCAGCACCGGACAGTATTACTATGGCTACACCTTC. Translating gives CASTGQYYYGYTF.

This sequence joins TRBV27 and TRBJ2-3; D gene unclear. Trimming took 4 bases from V and 6 from J, leaving 14 bases between them. The CDR3 has 14 residues. Germline CDR1 is MNHEY and CDR2 is SMNVEV (reference sequence). The CDR3 sequence is CASSYLGRSDTQYF. For the CDR3, the DNA is TGTGCCAGCAGTTATTTGGGCCGCTCGGATACGCAGTATTTT.